The 9 T cell receptor beta chains in this list originate from one sample, sequenced in a study of human T cells and chemical hapten exposure. Researchers extracted total RNA from unfractionated whole blood. From the 5' RACE reads, TCRdb called clonotypes with MiXCR, one entry per CDR3 protein. The sample includes roughly 120,000 distinct CDR3 sequences, more than 15% seen only once; the top ten take 2.8%. The receptors stem from a human donor in good health.

V usage is TRBV24-1 and J usage is TRBJ2-3; D may be TRBD2 (6 bases). V lost 2 bases, J lost 4 bases, and 9 bases lay in between. The CDR3 is made up of 14 amino acids. Per the germline V gene, CDR1 is KGHDR and CDR2 is SFDVKD. For the CDR3, the DNA is TGTGCCACCAGTGATTCCCGACTAGCAGATACGCAGTATTTT. Amino acid sequence: CATSDSRLADTQYF.

The chain recombines TRBV7-3 with TRBJ1-1, with TRBD1 identical over 10 bases. The V and J ends lost 5 bases and 6 bases, in that order; junction bases with no gene match: 3. The CDR3 extends over 13 amino acids. CDR1 is SGHTA, CDR2 FQGTGA, per germline. CDR3 in DNA: TGTGCCAGCAGCAGGGGACAGGGGTCTGAAGCTTTCTTT. Its translation is CASSRGQGSEAFF.

This clonotype was counted many times. The chain is built from TRBV2 and TRBJ2-4, with 8 bases fitting TRBD2. The CDR3 is 18 amino acids. Germline assignment: CDR1 SNHLY and CDR2 FYNNEI. The junction had 11 bases not matched to a gene; V was cut back by 3 bases and J by 1 base. The CDR3 coding sequence is TGTGCCAGCAGTGACGAGCGGGAGCCCCTCTCGGCCAAAAACATTCAGTACTTC. Residues: CASSDEREPLSAKNIQYF.

Only a few counts were recorded for this clonotype. Sequence at one end of the junction differs from germline and may be a read error. The chain carries TRBV20-1 and TRBJ2-7, with D perhaps TRBD1 or TRBD2 (5 bases each). CDR3 size: 13 residues. Per germline, CDR1 DFQATT and CDR2 SNEGSKA (reference sequence). The chain's CDR3 is CSARALIRDGPFF. CDR3 DNA: TGCAGTGCTAGAGCCCTGATCAGGGACGGTCCATTCTTC.

In regard to this clonotype: Germline is not matched at one junction end, which may reflect a read error. V is TRBV7-7 and J is TRBJ2-5; D remains ambiguous. Germline CDR1 and CDR2: SSHAT and FNYEAQ (reference sequence). The CDR3 contains 11 residues. The chain's CDR3 is CASRSGETQYF. In DNA, the CDR3 is TGTGCTAGCAGGTCGGGAGAGACCCAGTACTTC.

V and J are TRBV10-3 and TRBJ2-7, with no clear D. The CDR3 totals 12 residues. The V end was cut by 3 bases, the J end by 0 bases, with 3 bases between. The germline gives CDR1 ENHRY, CDR2 SYGVKD. The CDR3 region is CAISDDSYEQYF. Written as DNA, the CDR3 is TGTGCCATCAGTGACGACTCCTACGAGCAGTACTTC.

The chain is built from TRBV4-1 and TRBJ2-7, with D perhaps matching TRBD1 or TRBD2 (7 bases each). Germline V CDR1 and CDR2: MGHRA, YSYEKL. The CDR3 has 14 amino acids. The V end was cut by 4 bases, the J end by 4 bases, with 14 bases between. The CDR3 DNA reads TGCGCCAGCAGCCGAGCGGGACAGAGATACGAGCAGTACTTC. Its translation is CASSRAGQRYEQYF.

The chain employs TRBV29-1 and TRBJ2-3; perhaps D is TRBD1 or TRBD2 (6 bases each). Germline CDR1 and CDR2: SQVTM and ANQGSEA. Trimming removed 4 bases at V and 3 bases at J, with 14 bases between. The CDR3 is 14 amino acids. DNA of the CDR3: TGCAGCGTTGCTTGGGGGGCAGGAACAGATACGCAGTATTTT. It encodes CSVAWGAGTDTQYF.

This clonotype was seen repeatedly, ten times or more. V is TRBV12-3 or TRBV12-4 and J is TRBJ1-1; the D is unclear. V dropped 6 bases and J dropped 1 base, with 12 bases sitting between them. The length of the CDR3 is 14 residues. CDR3 sequence: CASRTDYPNTEAFF. In nucleotides, the CDR3 is TGTGCCAGCAGGACGGATTACCCGAACACTGAAGCTTTCTTT.